Each of the 10 T cell receptor beta chains below was sequenced from the same sample in a study of blood T cell repertoires in COVID-19. Sequencing used immunoSEQ multiplex PCR; TCRdb keeps in-frame clones, though not all of them. The data contain 70,000 to 95,000 clones, over 70% of them singletons. The sequencing input was peripheral blood. The source is a man over 45 with active COVID-19.

Only a few counts were recorded for this clone. The rearrangement links TRBV7-9 to TRBJ2-4; D perhaps matches TRBD1 (5 bases). Trimming pared 1 base from V and 9 bases from J, leaving 10 bases between. This CDR3 is 13 amino acids long. Germline CDR1 and CDR2: SEHNR and FQNEAQ (reference sequence). The CDR3 nucleotides read TGTGCCAGCAGCTTAGAGGGGCTAAGCATTCAGTACTTC. It translates to CASSLEGLSIQYF. Full variable domain (outside the CDR3, taken from reference TRBV7-9 and TRBJ2-4): DTGVSQNPRHKITKRGQNVTFRCDPISEHNRLYWYRQTLGQGPEFLTYFQNEAQLEKSRLLSDRFSAERPKGSFSTLEIQRTEQGDSAMYLCASSLEGLSIQYFGAGTRLSVL.

The rearrangement links TRBV29-1 to TRBJ2-3; 9 nucleotides line up with TRBD2. Germline lookup yields CDR1 SQVTM and CDR2 ANQGSEA. V trimming: 0 bases; J trimming: 4 bases; junction bases outside the gene matches: 8. CDR3 size: 16 residues. The CDR3 DNA follows: TGCAGCGTTGAAGATCAACTAGCGGGTAAACCAGATACGCAGTATTTT. Protein product: CSVEDQLAGKPDTQYF.

The chain has TRBV19 and TRBJ2-7, with 10 bases fitting TRBD1. V was clipped by 5 bases and J by 5 bases; unmatched bases: 12. Germline V gene lookup returns CDR1 LNHDA and CDR2 SQIVND (reference sequence). This CDR3 region has 16 residues. CDR3 sequence reads: CASSPRTGTGVDEQYF. The CDR3 bases are TGTGCCAGTAGTCCCCGAACCGGGACAGGGGTAGACGAGCAGTACTTC.

This chain uses TRBV11-2 with TRBJ1-2; 9 bases are a match to TRBD1. The CDR3 contains 15 residues. Germline trimming cut 4 bases from V and 4 bases from J; bases unmatched to any gene: 7. CDR1 and CDR2 (germline): SGHAT, FQNNGV. The CDR3 sequence is CASSSPRDRVYGYTF. The DNA for the CDR3 is TGTGCCAGCAGCTCACCACGGGACAGGGTCTATGGCTACACCTTC.

The sample holds one count of this clone. The V and J genes are TRBV5-6 and TRBJ1-4; the match to TRBD1 covers 7 bases. Germline V lookup: CDR1 SGHDT, CDR2 YYEEEE. The CDR3 is 15 residues long. Trimming cost V 2 bases and J 6 bases; bases outside gene matches: 7. CDR3 sequence: CASSFDRDSHEKLFF. CDR3 in DNA: TGTGCCAGCAGCTTTGACCGGGACAGCCATGAAAAACTGTTTTTT.

The gene calls are TRBV29-1 and TRBJ2-4, with D tentatively TRBD1 (5 bases). CDR1 and CDR2 (germline): SQVTM, ANQGSEA. Trimming removed 7 bases at V and 5 bases at J, with 12 bases between. This CDR3 comprises 12 residues. The chain's CDR3 is CSGGQTENIQYF. As DNA, the CDR3 is TGCAGCGGAGGACAAACGGAAAACATTCAGTACTTC.

CDR3 amino acids: CASSSGLADTDTQYF. The CDR3 nucleotides read TGTGCCAGCTCCTCGGGACTAGCGGACACAGATACGCAGTATTTT. The chain is built from TRBV18 and TRBJ2-3; TRBD2 matches at 11 bases. CDR1 is KGHSH, CDR2 LQKENI, per germline. Unmatched junction bases numbered 4, after V lost 6 bases and J lost 2 bases. The CDR3 contains 15 residues.

This chain uses TRBV5-1 with TRBJ1-5; D gene unclear. Trimming took 5 bases from V and 5 from J, leaving 11 bases between them. CDR1 and CDR2 from the germline V gene are SGHRS and YFSETQ. CDR3 length: 13 amino acids. The CDR3 nucleotides read TGCGCCAGCAGGCGGGAGTTTGATCAGCCCCAGCATTTT. Protein: CASRREFDQPQHF.

Notes on this clone: Within the sample, other DNA sequences also encode this same CDR3. The chain links TRBV7-3 to TRBJ2-5; D may be TRBD2 (5 bases). There are 16 residues in the CDR3. Germline assignment: CDR1 SGHTA and CDR2 FQGTGA. The germline V and J ends were trimmed by 2 bases and 2 bases, with 15 bases remaining between them. This CDR3 is CASSLGRGLSQETQYF. DNA of the CDR3: TGTGCCAGCAGCTTAGGTCGCGGACTGTCTCAAGAGACCCAGTACTTC.

The gene calls are TRBV2 and TRBJ2-5; TRBD2 agrees at 8 bases. V lost 5 bases to trimming and J lost 2 bases; unmatched junction nucleotides: 7. The length of the CDR3 is 15 residues. Germline V gene data show CDR1 as SNHLY and CDR2 as FYNNEI. The CDR3 nucleotides are TGTGCCAGCAGTCGTCAGGGGACTAGGCAAGAGACCCAGTACTTC. This encodes CASSRQGTRQETQYF.